The rows below give T cell receptor beta chains drawn from one sample of a study of response to subunit inactivated influenza vaccine. MiXCR, run by TCRdb on the RT-PCR reads, gives a single entry per CDR3 protein. The sample includes just under 550,000 distinct CDR3 sequences, around 21% of them seen just once. In addition, the sample was reused for a study of T cells expressing NK-cell markers.

The sample in question was CD4+ T cells sorted from PBMCs, obtained roughly 12 days after vaccination. Receptor source: a man aged 50 to 60 who received an inactivated influenza vaccine. The CDR3 runs from the conserved cysteine through the conserved F or W. The order of the fields is D gene, clone size, J gene, V gene, CDR3 protein, CDR3 DNA. A D gene is named only where the DNA matches it firmly. Some rows have no size entry. The others give once, few or many, or a class for an expanded clone.

d_gene: NA; abundance: few; j_gene: TRBJ2-7; v_gene: TRBV14; CDR3aa: CASSPRELYEQYF; CDR3nt: TGTGCCAGCAGCCCACGAGAGCTCTACGAGCAGTACTTC
d_gene: NA; abundance: few; j_gene: TRBJ2-3; v_gene: TRBV20-1; CDR3aa: CSAGQGSPSSTDTQYF; CDR3nt: TGCAGTGCCGGGCAGGGATCGCCTTCGAGCACAGATACGCAGTATTTT
d_gene: TRBD1; abundance: NA; j_gene: TRBJ1-1; v_gene: TRBV3-1; CDR3aa: CASSRGQSDTEAFF; CDR3nt: TGTGCCAGCAGCCGGGGACAGTCGGACACTGAAGCTTTCTTT
d_gene: NA; abundance: NA; j_gene: TRBJ1-5; v_gene: TRBV12-3/TRBV12-4; CDR3aa: CASSLFGGNQPQHF; CDR3nt: TGTGCCAGCAGTTTATTCGGGGGGAATCAGCCCCAGCATTTT
d_gene: TRBD1; abundance: NA; j_gene: TRBJ2-5; v_gene: TRBV10-3; CDR3aa: CAISDVQDRVEETQYF; CDR3nt: TGTGCCATCAGTGATGTGCAAGACAGGGTGGAAGAGACCCAGTACTTC
d_gene: TRBD1; abundance: few; j_gene: TRBJ1-2; v_gene: TRBV10-3; CDR3aa: CATAGTGAGYTF; CDR3nt: TGTGCCACCGCAGGGACAGGGGCTGGCTACACCTTC
d_gene: TRBD2; abundance: NA; j_gene: TRBJ2-1; v_gene: TRBV5-1; CDR3aa: CASSLVSGLAGGEQFF; CDR3nt: TGCGCCAGCAGCTTGGTTTCGGGACTAGCGGGAGGGGAGCAGTTCTTC
d_gene: NA; abundance: NA; j_gene: TRBJ2-7; v_gene: TRBV7-9; CDR3aa: CASSLRWAEGEQYF; CDR3nt: TGTGCCAGCAGCTTACGTTGGGCCGAGGGCGAGCAGTACTTC
d_gene: TRBD2; abundance: few; j_gene: TRBJ2-3; v_gene: TRBV5-6; CDR3aa: CASTPTGGSTDTQYF; CDR3nt: TGTGCCAGCACCCCAACCGGCGGGAGTACAGATACGCAGTATTTT
d_gene: TRBD2; abundance: few; j_gene: TRBJ2-1; v_gene: TRBV7-2; CDR3aa: CASSLQPGLAGEEAQFF; CDR3nt: TGTGCCAGCAGCCTCCAACCGGGACTAGCGGGTGAGGAGGCGCAGTTCTTC
d_gene: TRBD2; abundance: many; j_gene: TRBJ2-7; v_gene: TRBV4-2; CDR3aa: CASSQVAGEIYEQYF; CDR3nt: TGTGCCAGCAGCCAAGTGGCGGGAGAGATCTACGAGCAGTACTTC
d_gene: NA; abundance: NA; j_gene: TRBJ2-2; v_gene: TRBV11-1; CDR3aa: CASSDPNRDTGELFF; CDR3nt: TGTGCCAGCAGCGACCCAAACAGGGACACCGGGGAGCTGTTTTTT
d_gene: TRBD1; abundance: NA; j_gene: TRBJ1-2; v_gene: TRBV29-1; CDR3aa: CSVVPRDRGDYGYTF; CDR3nt: TGCAGCGTTGTCCCCCGGGACAGGGGGGACTATGGCTACACCTTC
d_gene: NA; abundance: NA; j_gene: TRBJ1-6; v_gene: TRBV4-1; CDR3aa: CASSQAWQGTYNSPLHF; CDR3nt: TGCGCCAGCAGCCAAGCTTGGCAGGGCACCTATAATTCACCCCTCCACTTT
d_gene: NA; abundance: few; j_gene: TRBJ2-5; v_gene: TRBV20-1; CDR3aa: CSASSRVETRETQYF; CDR3nt: TGCAGTGCCAGTAGCCGGGTCGAGACGCGAGAGACCCAGTACTTC
d_gene: NA; abundance: NA; j_gene: TRBJ2-5; v_gene: TRBV29-1; CDR3aa: CSVDRRTLRETQYF; CDR3nt: TGCAGCGTAGATCGACGGACCCTCCGGGAGACCCAGTACTTC